This T cell receptor beta chain was profiled in a study of T cell responses to AZD1222 COVID-19 vaccine. Study conclusions and caveats: Epitopes outside B.1.351 and B.1.1.7 mutated regions reportedly drew nearly half of spike TCRs.

V shed 3 bases and J shed 5 bases, with 16 bases lying between them. The CDR3 is 15 residues long. CDR1 is SGHTA and CDR2 is FQGNSA in the germline V gene. Notes on this clone: What it binds is unknown.

The protocol was immunoSEQ multiplex PCR, while the TCRdb copy is restricted to in-frame clones and leaves out a portion. The table includes around 190,000 clones, 85% to 95% detected once. This rearrangement joins TRBV7-2 to TRBJ1-2, with unresolved D. Source: peripheral blood, taken on day 0 of AZD1222 vaccination. The origin of this receptor is an adult in good health. Here the CDR3 reads CASSLSSGDRYGYTF. In DNA form, the CDR3 reads TGTGCCAGCAGCTTGAGTTCAGGAGACCGGTATGGCTACACCTTC. Filled out from reference TRBV7-2 and TRBJ1-2, the complete variable domain reads GAGVSQSPSNKVTEKGKDVELRCDPISGHTALYWYRQSLGQGLEFLIYFQGNSAPDKSGLPSDRFSAERTGGSVSTLTIQRTQQEDSAVYLCASSLSSGDRYGYTFGSGTRLTVV.